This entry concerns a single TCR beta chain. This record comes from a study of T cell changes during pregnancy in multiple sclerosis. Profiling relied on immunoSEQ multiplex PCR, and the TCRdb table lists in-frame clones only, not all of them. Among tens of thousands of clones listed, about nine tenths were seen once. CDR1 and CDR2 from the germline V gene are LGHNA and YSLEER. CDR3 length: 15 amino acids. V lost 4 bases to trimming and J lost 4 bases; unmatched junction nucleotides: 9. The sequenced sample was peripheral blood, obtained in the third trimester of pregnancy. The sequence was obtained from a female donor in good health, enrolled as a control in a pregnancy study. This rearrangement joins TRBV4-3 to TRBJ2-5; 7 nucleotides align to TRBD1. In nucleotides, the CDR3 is TGCGCCAGCAGCCGAGGGGGCATGGGAAGAGAGACCCAGTACTTC. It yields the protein CASSRGGMGRETQYF.